The 12 T cell receptor beta chains in this list originate from one sample, sequenced in a study of T cell repertoires in cytomegalovirus infection. Each CDR3 protein is one row after TCRdb ran MiXCR on the reads. The sample contains approximately 1,000,000 distinct CDR3 sequences, around 32% of which appear only once. These TCRs are of unknown antigen specificity. Sequences were derived from cultured CD8+ T cells from PBMCs, sampled from culture after CMV antigen stimulation. Every receptor here comes from a human donor in good health (CMV status not recorded). Some clones in this sample may be carry-over from other donors' samples.

J is TRBJ2-1 and V is TRBV9; 8 bases match TRBD1. Trimming took 3 bases from V and 2 from J; bases not matched to a gene: 7. Germline V CDR1 and CDR2: SGDLS, YYNGEE. The CDR3 covers 16 residues. CDR3 DNA: TGTGCCAGCAGCGACCCGGACAGGGCCGCCTACAATGAGCAGTTCTTC. This gives the protein CASSDPDRAAYNEQFF.

This clonotype was counted a few times. This chain links TRBV7-8 with TRBJ2-2; 8 bases match TRBD1. The CDR3 spans 15 residues. Germline assignment: CDR1 SGHVS and CDR2 FQNEAQ. V dropped 6 bases and J dropped 4; count of bases not matched to a gene: 7. This CDR3 is CASRLKDRATGELFF. The CDR3 DNA follows: TGTGCCAGCAGACTGAAGGACAGGGCCACCGGGGAGCTGTTTTTT.

This clonotype has ten or more counts. The chain is built from TRBV6-1 and TRBJ2-3; 12 bases are a match to TRBD1. This CDR3 spans 16 amino acids. Germline V CDR1 and CDR2: MNHNS, SASEGT. V was clipped by 3 bases and J by 5 bases; unmatched bases: 6. CDR3 protein: CASSDPGQGAKDTQYF. In DNA form, the CDR3 reads TGTGCCAGCAGTGATCCGGGACAGGGGGCAAAAGATACGCAGTATTTT.

This clonotype was seen only a few times. The V call is TRBV6-6, the J call TRBJ1-1; the D is unclear. Germline lookup yields CDR1 MNHNY and CDR2 SVGAGI (reference sequence). Trimming took off 2 bases at V and 0 bases at J, with 16 bases between the two ends. This CDR3 has 17 residues. CDR3 sequence (DNA): TGTGCCAGCAGTTACGCGGACTTCCAACCCCTGAACACTGAAGCTTTCTTT. Its translation is CASSYADFQPLNTEAFF.

This clonotype was counted between two and nine times. Here the CDR3 DNA reads TGTGCCAGTAGCCACCATCCTAGAGCGGGCGCCTACAATGAGCAGTTCTTC. It translates to CASSHHPRAGAYNEQFF. The rearrangement uses TRBV19 and TRBJ2-1; maybe TRBD2 (6 bases). Germline assignment: CDR1 LNHDA and CDR2 SQIVND (reference sequence). Between the trimmed V and J ends, which lost 6 bases and 2 bases, there was a span of 20 bases. The CDR3 has 17 residues.

In its sample, this clonotype was seen many times. The chain joins TRBV7-9 to TRBJ2-3; 8 nucleotides match TRBD1. The V gene end was trimmed by 5 bases and the J gene end by 9 bases; junction bases not matched to a gene: 16. CDR3 length equals 16 residues. Germline-derived CDR1 and CDR2 are SEHNR and FQNEAQ (reference sequence). Here the CDR3 DNA reads TGTGCCAGCAGCCCACCCACAGGGGGGCTAAAGTCGACGCAGTATTTT. The encoded protein is CASSPPTGGLKSTQYF.

The sample holds a few counts of this clonotype. For the CDR3, the DNA is TGTGCCAGCAGTTTCGACAGCCGTCGGACGGACACCTTC. The encoded protein is CASSFDSRRTDTF. The V and J genes are TRBV12-3 or TRBV12-4 and TRBJ1-2; D possibly corresponds to TRBD1 (5 bases). The germline V and J ends were trimmed by 3 bases and 12 bases, with 17 bases remaining between them. The CDR3 spans 13 residues.

The sample holds many counts of this clonotype. The chain couples TRBV7-9 to TRBJ2-7, with D unresolved. The germline V and J ends were trimmed by 3 bases and 5 bases, with 5 bases remaining between them. The CDR3 extends over 11 amino acids. Looked up from germline, CDR1 is SEHNR and CDR2 is FQNEAQ (reference sequence). The DNA of the CDR3 is TGTGCCAGCAGCTTTCTACACGAGCAGTACTTC. This codes for CASSFLHEQYF.

The chain joins TRBV20-1 to TRBJ2-3, with 14 bases fitting TRBD2. With 1 base clipped from V and 2 bases from J, the junction kept 2 bases outside the gene matches. From germline, CDR1 is DFQATT and CDR2 SNEGSKA (reference sequence). CDR3 length equals 16 residues. CDR3 residues: CSARGTSGGTTDTQYF. Here the CDR3 DNA reads TGCAGTGCTAGAGGGACTAGCGGGGGGACCACAGATACGCAGTATTTT.

As concerns this clonotype: A junction end diverges from the germline sequence, so it may reflect a read error. This sequence joins TRBV27 and TRBJ1-2, with 7 nucleotides matching TRBD1. This CDR3 spans 16 amino acids. Germline-derived CDR1 and CDR2 are MNHEY and SMNVEV (reference sequence). CDR3 DNA: TGTGCCAGCAGTTTACCGCGGGCGAGAGGGGGCGATGGTTACACCTTC. It encodes CASSLPRARGGDGYTF.

This clonotype appeared a single time. This chain uses TRBV4-1 with TRBJ2-4; tentatively, D is TRBD2 (5 bases). The CDR3 is made up of 14 amino acids. V was cut by 4 bases and J by 8 bases, with 15 bases left in between. The germline V gene encodes CDR1 MGHRA and CDR2 YSYEKL. The CDR3 region is CASSPGLSPDIQYF. The CDR3 nucleotides read TGCGCCAGCAGCCCCGGACTTTCCCCGGACATTCAGTACTTC.

In this sample, this clonotype turned up a few times. V and J are TRBV28 and TRBJ2-3; maybe TRBD1 (5 bases). V lost 6 bases to trimming and J lost 0 bases, with 13 bases between them. Looked up from germline, CDR1 is MDHEN and CDR2 is SYDVKM. The CDR3 has 15 amino acids. CDR3 DNA: TGTGCCAGCAGGGGGCCGAGACACAGCACAGATACGCAGTATTTT. It encodes CASRGPRHSTDTQYF.